Described below is a single T cell receptor beta chain sequence and its context. What this receptor recognizes is not known. No much larger clone exists at a distance of one base, and base qualities are not known. This specimen belongs to a study of identifying expanded T cells in peripheral blood (dated 2019 in TCRdb). Study-wide context: Four technical replicates, made by sequencing separate aliquots from the same pool of genomic DNA, were compared pairwise. Points the paper makes about the study in general: Between technical replicates the binomial model flagged approximately 1.2 differentially abundant clones, whereas over about 2 weeks the binomial model flagged about 15 and over about four weeks approximately 18. For all healthy donors, the variance in clone template counts between approximately 2-week samples rose significantly as total template count increased. Both the number of clones called differentially abundant and the false-positive rate were significantly reduced by the beta-binomial model across all healthy-donor time intervals. The authors expected biological variance in healthy repertoires might increase further over much longer intervals such as months to years.

TCRbeta CDR3 regions were profiled with the immunoSEQ Assay using bias-controlled multiplex PCR amplification of genomic DNA. The original methods were these. To quantify the absolute abundance of each unique TCRbeta CDR3 region, the sequences were collapsed and filtered. Two models were used to test differential abundance: a binomial model (Fisher-equivalent) and a beta-binomial model that adds time-dependent variance fitted from healthy donors. Clones with fewer than 5 combined templates were removed, and a clone was called differentially abundant if the clone's Benjamini-Hochberg FDR was below 0.01. Using the form v = (b*log(k)+a)^2, the beta-binomial variance was modeled as a function of the total template count across the two samples. In TCRdb, the immuneACCESS table is reduced to in-frame sequences with V and J assigned. These tables do not hold every clone; where another copy was compared, an unresolved V gene accounts for under half, and the others remain unexplained. For V, J and clone size, that table is used; D and trimming come from the DNA. Recorded for this sample are about 81,000 clones; roughly 84% of them occurred a single time. The ten largest make up roughly a fifth of the sample.

No immune events, such as infections, were documented for the healthy donors during the collection period. Healthy-donor blood repertoires served as a training cohort to calibrate time-dependent variance in a beta-binomial model of T-cell clone differential abundance. The training cohort included 10 or so healthy donors, of whom 3 were female and 7 were male. On average the donors were about 45 years old, and their ages spanned roughly 29 to 70 years. Whole blood was collected from each healthy donor at three time points spaced around 2 weeks apart and obtained from a commercial supplier. Genomic DNA was extracted from unsorted whole blood for immunosequencing. The CDR3, from cysteine to phenylalanine, totals 14 residues. The retained sequence is limited to the CDR3, 42 bases, with the frame set at the first base. CDR1 and CDR2 are read off the germline V gene as MDHEN and SYDVKM. V was cut back by 5 bases and J by 6 bases, leaving a gap of 15 bases between them.

The sequence joins TRBV28 to TRBJ2-3; the D gene cannot be named for sure. Specimen: blood. The receptor comes from a person between 18 and 75 years old in good health. The nucleotides read TGTGCCAGCAGTCGCGACCGGGCATCGGATACGCAGTATTTT. Translated, it reads CASSRDRASDTQYF. Here the CDR3 is joined to the reference TRBV28 and TRBJ2-3 genes, and the full variable domain is: DVKVTQSSRYLVKRTGEKVFLECVQDMDHENMFWYRQDPGLGLRLIYFSYDVKMKEKGDIPEGYSVSREKKERFSLILESASTNQTSMYLCASSRDRASDTQYFGPGTRLTVL.